Listed below are T cell receptor beta chains from one sample, sequenced in a study of identical twins. TCRdb re-analysed the 5' RACE reads in MiXCR, keeping a single row per CDR3 protein. The table lists just over 500,000 distinct CDR3 sequences, 22% of them singletons. The sample also formed part of further work on T cells expressing NK-cell markers.

Sequences were obtained from CD4+ T cells sorted from blood. The receptors were sampled from a young woman in good health. CDR3s include the opening cysteine and the closing phenylalanine or tryptophan. D genes are given only for firm matches. Not all rows give a size; the values are once, few, many and, for expanded clones, a class.

CDR3nt: TGCAGTGCTAGTAAAGGGGCTTCCAACACCGGGGAGCTGTTTTTT
CDR3aa: CSASKGASNTGELFF
d_gene: -
abundance: few
j_gene: TRBJ2-2
v_gene: TRBV20-1

CDR3nt: TGTGCCAGCAGTTCCAACCCCGCACCCCTCCACTTT
CDR3aa: CASSSNPAPLHF
d_gene: -
abundance: few
j_gene: TRBJ1-6
v_gene: TRBV7-3

CDR3nt: TGCAGTGCTAGAAGTTATCAGACGAACACTGAAGCTTTCTTT
CDR3aa: CSARSYQTNTEAFF
d_gene: -
abundance: many
j_gene: TRBJ1-1
v_gene: TRBV20-1

CDR3nt: TGTGCCAGCTCACCACATCGCGGACAGGGCGTCGAGCAGTACTTC
CDR3aa: CASSPHRGQGVEQYF
d_gene: TRBD1
abundance: -
j_gene: TRBJ2-7
v_gene: TRBV18

CDR3nt: TGCAGTGCCTTCCTTCCTTTCTCGGATACGCAGTATTTT
CDR3aa: CSAFLPFSDTQYF
d_gene: -
abundance: many
j_gene: TRBJ2-3
v_gene: TRBV20-1

CDR3nt: TGTGCCACCAGCAGAGGCCGAGAGAGAGAGACCCAGTACTTC
CDR3aa: CATSRGRERETQYF
d_gene: -
abundance: -
j_gene: TRBJ2-5
v_gene: TRBV15

CDR3nt: TGTGCCAGCAGCTCCGACGGTAGGAACGAGCAGTACTTC
CDR3aa: CASSSDGRNEQYF
d_gene: -
abundance: -
j_gene: TRBJ2-7
v_gene: TRBV28

CDR3nt: TGCAGCGTTGAACGAGGCGCGCAGACCCAGTACTTC
CDR3aa: CSVERGAQTQYF
d_gene: -
abundance: -
j_gene: TRBJ2-5
v_gene: TRBV29-1

CDR3nt: TGCAGTATACAGGGGCGGTATGGCTACACCTTC
CDR3aa: CSIQGRYGYTF
d_gene: TRBD1
abundance: many
j_gene: TRBJ1-2
v_gene: TRBV20-1

CDR3nt: TGTGCCAGCAGCACTAGGAGAAGCTCTGGAAACACCATATATTTT
CDR3aa: CASSTRRSSGNTIYF
d_gene: -
abundance: -
j_gene: TRBJ1-3
v_gene: TRBV11-3

CDR3nt: TGTGCCAGTAGTTTCCTCTTGGGGACTAGCGGGAAAAACGAGCAGTACTTC
CDR3aa: CASSFLLGTSGKNEQYF
d_gene: TRBD2
abundance: few
j_gene: TRBJ2-7
v_gene: TRBV19

CDR3nt: TGTGCCAGCAGACGACAGGGAGGAGCGGAGACCCAGTACTTC
CDR3aa: CASRRQGGAETQYF
d_gene: -
abundance: -
j_gene: TRBJ2-5
v_gene: TRBV6-2/TRBV6-3

CDR3nt: TGCAGTGCTGGCAAGACAGTTAGCGGACACTACAATGAGCAGTTCTTC
CDR3aa: CSAGKTVSGHYNEQFF
d_gene: -
abundance: few
j_gene: TRBJ2-1
v_gene: TRBV20-1

CDR3nt: TGCAGTGCAGAACAGGGGGAAGGCGAAAAACTGTTTTTT
CDR3aa: CSAEQGEGEKLFF
d_gene: TRBD1
abundance: -
j_gene: TRBJ1-4
v_gene: TRBV20-1